This T cell receptor (beta chain) was documented in a study of neurological immune-mediated disorders. The cDNA was generated through 5'RACE incorporating 10-nucleotide random UMIs. One entry per CDR3 protein, called by TCRdb with MiXCR from the 5' RACE reads. The profile shows approximately 50,000 distinct CDR3 sequences, approximately 10% of them singletons. This clonotype has ten or more counts. Its antigen is unknown. Stored at -80 C, 2 million PBMCs were the source of the unsorted libraries. This CDR3 is 15 amino acids long. The germline V and J ends were trimmed by 0 bases and 5 bases, with 14 bases remaining between them. Study findings and constraints: The level of TCR clonal expansion was highest in patients with HTLV-1-associated myelopathy and lowest in multiple sclerosis, where it fell below the level seen in healthy controls.

The rearrangement links TRBV12-3 or TRBV12-4 to TRBJ2-7; no clear D gene. Specimen: PBMCs. This TCR came from a man between 70 and 80 years old with HTLV-1-associated myelopathy (HAM/TSP). The CDR3 DNA reads as TGTGCCAGCAGTTTAGCGCGGCGGAATTCGAACGAGCAGTACTTC. Its protein product is CASSLARRNSNEQYF.